The subject of this entry is one TCR beta chain. This entry belongs to a study of cytomegalovirus exposure and HLA in healthy donors. Losses at the gene ends were 0 bases for V and 4 bases for J; bases not matched to a gene: 5. Germline V gives CDR1 SGHNT, CDR2 YYREEE (reference sequence). The CDR3 extends over 15 amino acids. The primer mix had 60 Vbeta and 13 Jbeta primers. Profiled with immunoSEQ multiplex PCR; TCRdb holds only in-frame clones, not every one. Of under 200,000 clones in the sample, 82% were seen once. The chain has TRBV5-4 and TRBJ2-3; 7 bases align to TRBD2. The clonotype comes from a girl aged 2 to 10 in good health and CMV-seropositive. Sequencing was carried out using PBMCs. Here the CDR3 reads CASSLEGGRSDTQYF. In nucleotides, the CDR3 is TGTGCCAGCAGCTTGGAGGGAGGGAGGTCAGATACGCAGTATTTT.